Presented here are 30 T cell receptor beta chains from one specimen sequenced in a study of OX40 agonist ivuxolimab in advanced cancers. TCRdb's copy holds only in-frame clones and misses some; the assay was immunoSEQ multiplex PCR. The sample includes approximately 66,000 clones, about 86% of them seen just once. Sequencing was performed on CD4+ or CD8+ T cells sorted from blood, taken in a trial of the OX40 agonist ivuxolimab. Receptors originate from an adult with an advanced solid tumor such as melanoma, head and neck, liver or kidney cancer.

This sequence joins TRBV18 and TRBJ2-1; 9 bases match TRBD1. Germline assignment: CDR1 KGHSH and CDR2 LQKENI. This CDR3 is 16 amino acids long. V trimming: 4 bases; J trimming: 1 base; junction bases outside the gene matches: 5. The CDR3 DNA reads as TGTGCCAGCTCACTTTTGGACAGGGGATCCTACAATGAGCAGTTCTTC. Protein product: CASSLLDRGSYNEQFF.

This sequence joins TRBV5-1 and TRBJ2-3; unclear D gene. The CDR3 spans 15 residues. Germline loops: CDR1 SGHRS, CDR2 YFSETQ. V was trimmed by 0 bases and J by 4 bases, leaving 12 bases between them. CDR3 sequence: CASSLEGSGADTQYF. The CDR3 region has the DNA TGCGCCAGCAGCTTGGAGGGTAGTGGGGCAGATACGCAGTATTTT.

V gene TRBV5-1 combines with J gene TRBJ1-3, with D uncertain. The CDR3 spans 16 residues. The ends were cut back, 0 bases at V and 3 bases at J, with 13 bases in the middle. In germline, CDR1 is SGHRS, CDR2 YFSETQ. CDR3 residues: CASSLDGLHFGNTIYF. DNA for the CDR3: TGCGCCAGCAGCTTGGATGGTCTCCATTTTGGAAACACCATATATTTT. Full variable domain (missing parts from reference TRBV5-1 and TRBJ1-3): KAGVTQTPRYLIKTRGQQVTLSCSPISGHRSVSWYQQTPGQGLQFLFEYFSETQRNKGNFPGRFSGRQFSNSRSEMNVSTLELGDSALYLCASSLDGLHFGNTIYFGEGSWLTVV.

J is TRBJ2-7 and V is TRBV18, with a weak D call TRBD2 (5 bases). Germline V lookup: CDR1 KGHSH, CDR2 LQKENI. The CDR3 loop spans 13 amino acids. Trimming removed 3 bases at V and 4 bases at J, with 10 bases between. The CDR3 region has the DNA TGTGCCAGCTCACCCCCCTCGGGATACGAGCAGTACTTC. It encodes CASSPPSGYEQYF.

The chain joins TRBV6-5 to TRBJ2-5; TRBD1 matches 7 bases. Germline V lookup: CDR1 MNHEY, CDR2 SVGAGI. The CDR3 loop spans 14 amino acids. V dropped 6 bases and J dropped 5; count of bases not matched to a gene: 9. As DNA, the CDR3 is TGTGCCAGCAGCCGACTTGACAGGGCTGAGACCCAGTACTTC. This translates into CASSRLDRAETQYF.

This rearrangement joins TRBV7-2 to TRBJ1-1; 7 bases match TRBD1. The germline gives CDR1 SGHTA, CDR2 FQGNSA. The length of the CDR3 is 16 residues. V lost 2 bases and J lost 1; bases outside the gene matches: 7. CDR3 protein: CASSLRGGAGNTEAFF. CDR3 in DNA: TGTGCCAGCAGCTTAAGAGGGGGCGCGGGGAACACTGAAGCTTTCTTT.

This clone has just one count. The chain couples TRBV4-3 to TRBJ1-1; TRBD1 is a possible D gene (5 bases). CDR1 and CDR2 (germline): LGHNA, YSLEER. Trimming stripped 0 bases from V and 7 bases from J, with 18 bases between. The CDR3 totals 16 residues. CDR3 nucleotides: TGCGCCAGCAGCCAAGATTACGGCAGGGATGGGGATGAAGCTTTCTTT. This translates into CASSQDYGRDGDEAFF.

V and J are TRBV28 and TRBJ1-3; D is unclear. Deletions cut 9 bases from V and 0 bases from J, with 6 bases between. The CDR3 extends over 12 amino acids. Germline lookup yields CDR1 MDHEN and CDR2 SYDVKM. CDR3 DNA: TGTGCCAGTAAGAGCTCTGGAAACACCATATATTTT. This encodes CASKSSGNTIYF.

J is TRBJ2-7 and V is TRBV2; 7 nucleotides align to TRBD1. The CDR3 is made up of 14 amino acids. Germline V gives CDR1 SNHLY, CDR2 FYNNEI. The V gene end was trimmed by 6 bases and the J gene end by 0 bases; junction bases not matched to a gene: 5. The CDR3 reads CASRGTVSSYEQYF. CDR3 sequence (DNA): TGTGCCAGCAGGGGGACAGTCAGCTCCTACGAGCAGTACTTC.

The rearrangement links TRBV2 to TRBJ2-5, with 7 bases identical to TRBD1. The V segment lost 11 bases and the J segment 4 bases; nucleotides outside the gene matches: 13. This CDR3 comprises 14 residues. Per germline, CDR1 SNHLY and CDR2 FYNNEI. CDR3 bases: TGTGCCTCCAATTATCAGGGGGACGGAGAGACCCAGTACTTC. Its protein product is CASNYQGDGETQYF.

The chain carries TRBV27 and TRBJ2-3; D may be TRBD1 (5 bases). V was pared by 3 bases and J by 1 base, with 14 bases between. The CDR3 contains 16 residues. The V gene's germline CDR1 is MNHEY and CDR2 SMNVEV (reference sequence). CDR3 sequence reads: CASSFQGREGTDTQYF. The DNA of the CDR3 is TGTGCCAGCAGTTTCCAGGGTCGAGAGGGCACAGATACGCAGTATTTT.

The chain has TRBV2 and TRBJ1-6; D remains unclear. The CDR3 sequence is 13 residues long. Germline CDR1 reads SNHLY; CDR2 reads FYNNEI. The V end lost 2 bases, the J end lost 7 bases, and 6 bases lay between the germline ends. The CDR3 DNA reads as TGTGCCAGCAGTGAACGGCCGAATTCACCCCTCCACTTT. It encodes CASSERPNSPLHF. The full variable domain, completed using reference TRBV2 and TRBJ1-6, is EPEVTQTPSHQVTQMGQEVILRCVPISNHLYFYWYRQILGQKVEFLVSFYNNEISEKSEIFDDQFSVERPDGSNFTLKIRSTKLEDSAMYFCASSERPNSPLHFGNGTRLTVT.

The CDR3 is CASSKTGEETQYF. CDR3 DNA sequence: TGTGCCAGCAGCAAGACAGGTGAAGAGACCCAGTACTTC. The V gene is TRBV7-2, the J gene TRBJ2-5; possible D gene TRBD1, 6 bases. Germline V CDR1 and CDR2: SGHTA, FQGNSA. Between the trimmed V and J ends, which lost 5 bases and 3 bases, there was a span of 10 bases. The length of the CDR3 is 13 residues.

The V call is TRBV5-1, the J call TRBJ1-1, with D possibly being TRBD1 (5 bases). V lost 4 bases, J lost 4 bases, and 11 bases lay in between. Looked up from germline, CDR1 is SGHRS and CDR2 is YFSETQ. The CDR3 is made up of 13 amino acids. The chain's CDR3 is CASSAAGGTEAFF. The CDR3 DNA is TGCGCCAGCAGCGCCGCGGGGGGCACTGAAGCTTTCTTT.

This sequence joins TRBV6-5 and TRBJ1-3; D remains unclear. CDR1 MNHEY and CDR2 SVGAGI come from the germline V gene. With 0 bases removed from V and 1 base from J, the gap between germline ends came to 10 bases. The CDR3 consists of 16 residues. This chain's CDR3 is CASSYSALSSGNTIYF. CDR3 bases: TGTGCCAGCAGTTACTCAGCACTTTCTTCTGGAAACACCATATATTTT.

The rearrangement uses TRBV29-1 and TRBJ2-3, with 9 bases matching TRBD1. Germline-derived CDR1 and CDR2 are SQVTM and ANQGSEA. The CDR3 is made up of 15 amino acids. The trim removed 5 bases at V and 6 bases at J, leaving 12 bases unmatched. CDR3 sequence (DNA): TGCAGCGTTCTGGACAGGGGTGCAAGTTTTGATACGCAGTATTTT. Protein: CSVLDRGASFDTQYF.

This clone was seen just once. The chain couples TRBV7-2 to TRBJ2-3, with D maybe TRBD1 (6 bases). CDR3 length: 15 residues. The V end was cut by 0 bases, the J end by 0 bases, with 7 bases between. Germline CDR1 and CDR2: SGHTA and FQGNSA. This CDR3 reads CASSLAGASTDTQYF. The CDR3 DNA sequence: TGTGCCAGCAGCTTAGCGGGGGCAAGCACAGATACGCAGTATTTT. Variable domain in full (rest from reference TRBV7-2 and TRBJ2-3): GAGVSQSPSNKVTEKGKDVELRCDPISGHTALYWYRQSLGQGLEFLIYFQGNSAPDKSGLPSDRFSAERTGGSVSTLTIQRTQQEDSAVYLCASSLAGASTDTQYFGPGTRLTVL.

The chain combines TRBV5-1 with TRBJ2-1; D might be TRBD1 or TRBD2, each matching 5 bases. V dropped 0 bases and J dropped 4 bases, with 11 bases sitting between them. The CDR3 is made up of 15 amino acids. Germline V gene data show CDR1 as SGHRS and CDR2 as YFSETQ. The CDR3 nucleotides are TGCGCCAGCAGCTTGGGGGGGATGGAGTACAATGAGCAGTTCTTC. This gives the protein CASSLGGMEYNEQFF.

The chain combines TRBV6-1 with TRBJ1-5; maybe TRBD1 (5 bases). Germline V CDR1 and CDR2: MNHNS, SASEGT. The length of the CDR3 is 14 residues. V was shortened by 0 bases and J by 9 bases, with 12 bases between the two germline ends. The CDR3 DNA reads as TGTGCCAGCAGTGAAGCGCGACGGGGGGGGCCCCAGCATTTT. Protein: CASSEARRGGPQHF.

The chain uses TRBV11-2 and TRBJ1-5, with D hard to call. Germline values: CDR1 SGHAT, CDR2 FQNNGV. Trimming cost V 3 bases and J 7 bases, with 10 bases left between them. The CDR3 is 13 amino acids. This CDR3 reads CASSFWQNQPQHF. The CDR3 DNA follows: TGTGCCAGCAGCTTCTGGCAAAACCAGCCCCAGCATTTT.

The CDR3 reads CASSDAAGNTGELFF. The CDR3 DNA reads as TGTGCCAGCAGTGACGCAGCGGGGAACACCGGGGAGCTGTTTTTT. The V and J genes are TRBV2 and TRBJ2-2, with TRBD2 as a possible D gene (6 bases). Germline CDR1 reads SNHLY; CDR2 reads FYNNEI. This CDR3 has 15 amino acids. Trimming stripped 3 bases from V and 1 base from J, with 9 bases between.

This chain links TRBV7-8 with TRBJ2-7; no reliable D call. The V end was cut by 5 bases, the J end by 9 bases, with 20 bases between. CDR1 is SGHVS, CDR2 FQNEAQ, per germline. The CDR3 sequence is 14 residues long. This CDR3 is CASSPTRTDTRQYF. CDR3 sequence (DNA): TGTGCCAGCAGCCCCACACGGACGGATACGCGGCAGTACTTC.

V gene TRBV29-1 combines with J gene TRBJ2-3; D is uncertain. The CDR3 runs to 12 residues. With 5 bases removed from V and 0 bases from J, the gap between germline ends came to 6 bases. Germline values: CDR1 SQVTM, CDR2 ANQGSEA. CDR3 bases: TGCAGCGTTCGCTTGAGCACAGATACGCAGTATTTT. This translates into CSVRLSTDTQYF.

Comments on this clone: Sequence at one end of the junction differs from germline and may be a read error. This chain connects TRBV6-1 to TRBJ2-5, with D perhaps TRBD2 (6 bases). The CDR3 totals 14 residues. Germline V CDR1 and CDR2: MNHNS, SASEGT. CDR3 protein: CASSATEHLTRGDF. CDR3 DNA: TGTGCCAGCAGTGCCACAGAGCACCTCACCCGCGGGGACTTC.

The chain carries TRBV6-6 and TRBJ2-3; D may be TRBD1 (6 bases). CDR1 MNHNY and CDR2 SVGAGI come from the germline V gene (reference sequence). V was trimmed by 6 bases and J by 0 bases, leaving 10 bases between them. The CDR3 totals 14 residues. The CDR3 coding sequence is TGTGCCAGCAGGGACAGCGCTAGCACAGATACGCAGTATTTT. This translates into CASRDSASTDTQYF.

The chain carries TRBV7-2 and TRBJ1-4; D ambiguous. Per the germline V gene, CDR1 is SGHTA and CDR2 is FQGNSA. Trimming cost V 8 bases and J 2 bases, with 15 bases left between them. CDR3 length equals 15 residues. The CDR3 region has the DNA TGTGCCAGCTGCCTCGCGGGGTTCACTAATGAAAAACTGTTTTTT. Translation gives CASCLAGFTNEKLFF.

The chain joins TRBV2 to TRBJ2-7; 8 bases match TRBD2. The CDR3 sequence is 12 residues long. The junction had 6 bases not matched to a gene; V was cut back by 11 bases and J by 3 bases. Looked up from germline, CDR1 is SNHLY and CDR2 is FYNNEI. The CDR3 sequence is CACGRGDYEQYF. The CDR3 bases are TGTGCCTGCGGGCGGGGGGACTACGAGCAGTACTTC.

This chain links TRBV7-2 with TRBJ2-5, with D perhaps TRBD1 (5 bases). This CDR3 region has 15 residues. V gave up 2 bases and J gave up 5 bases, with 15 bases separating them. From germline, CDR1 is SGHTA and CDR2 FQGNSA. CDR3 sequence: CASSLPFDSPETQYF. The CDR3, as DNA: TGTGCCAGCAGCTTACCCTTCGACAGTCCGGAGACCCAGTACTTC.

The rearrangement joins TRBV16 to TRBJ1-1; D perhaps matches TRBD1 (5 bases). V was pared by 2 bases and J by 7 bases, with 11 bases between. Germline assignment: CDR1 KGHSY and CDR2 FQNENV. This CDR3 region has 13 residues. The DNA for the CDR3 is TGTGCCAGCAGCCAACAAGGGGCCCTTGAAGCTTTCTTT. It codes for CASSQQGALEAFF.

CDR3 sequence: CASSRPPSEQFF. As DNA, the CDR3 is TGTGCCAGCAGCCGACCCCCGAGTGAGCAGTTCTTC. The V gene is TRBV7-9, the J gene TRBJ2-1; D is unclear. The CDR3 has 12 amino acids. The ends were cut back, 5 bases at V and 9 bases at J, with 11 bases in the middle. The germline CDR1 and CDR2 sequences are SEHNR and FQNEAQ (reference sequence).